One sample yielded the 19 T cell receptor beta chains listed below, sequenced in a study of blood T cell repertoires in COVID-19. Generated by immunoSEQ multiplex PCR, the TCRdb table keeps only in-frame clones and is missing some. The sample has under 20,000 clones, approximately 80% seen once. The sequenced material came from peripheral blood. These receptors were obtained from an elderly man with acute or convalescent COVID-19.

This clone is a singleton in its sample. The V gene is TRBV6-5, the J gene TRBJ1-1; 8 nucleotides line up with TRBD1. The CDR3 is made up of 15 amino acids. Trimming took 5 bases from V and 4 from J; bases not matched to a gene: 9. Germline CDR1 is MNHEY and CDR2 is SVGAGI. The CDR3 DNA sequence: TGTGCCAGCAGTCCCCGAGGACAGGGAGGCACTGAAGCTTTCTTT. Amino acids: CASSPRGQGGTEAFF.

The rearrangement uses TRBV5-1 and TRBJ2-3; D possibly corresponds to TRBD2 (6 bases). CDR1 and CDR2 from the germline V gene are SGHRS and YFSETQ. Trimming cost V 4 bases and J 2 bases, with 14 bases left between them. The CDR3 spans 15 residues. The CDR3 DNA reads TGCGCCAGCAGCCTAGGGACTCCCACCACAGATACGCAGTATTTT. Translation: CASSLGTPTTDTQYF. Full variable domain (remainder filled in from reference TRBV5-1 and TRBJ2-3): KAGVTQTPRYLIKTRGQQVTLSCSPISGHRSVSWYQQTPGQGLQFLFEYFSETQRNKGNFPGRFSGRQFSNSRSEMNVSTLELGDSALYLCASSLGTPTTDTQYFGPGTRLTVL.

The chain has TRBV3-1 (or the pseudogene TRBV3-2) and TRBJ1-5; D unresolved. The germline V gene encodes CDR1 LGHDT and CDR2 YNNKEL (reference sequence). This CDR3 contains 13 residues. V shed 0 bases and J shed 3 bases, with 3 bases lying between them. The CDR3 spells CASSQDNNQPQHF. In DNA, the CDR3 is TGTGCCAGCAGCCAAGATAACAATCAGCCCCAGCATTTT.

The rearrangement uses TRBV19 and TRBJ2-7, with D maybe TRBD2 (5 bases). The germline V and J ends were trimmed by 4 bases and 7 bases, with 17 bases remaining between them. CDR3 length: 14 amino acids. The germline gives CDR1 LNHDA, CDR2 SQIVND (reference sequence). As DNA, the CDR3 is TGTGCCAGTAGTACAGGACTGTTGCCGGCGGAGCAGTACTTC. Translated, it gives CASSTGLLPAEQYF.

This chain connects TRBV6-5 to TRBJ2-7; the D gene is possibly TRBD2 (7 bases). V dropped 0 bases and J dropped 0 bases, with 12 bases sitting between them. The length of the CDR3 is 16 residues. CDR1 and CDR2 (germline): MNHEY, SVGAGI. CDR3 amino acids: CASSYSGGGSSYEQYF. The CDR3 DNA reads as TGTGCCAGCAGTTACTCGGGGGGGGGCAGCTCCTACGAGCAGTACTTC.

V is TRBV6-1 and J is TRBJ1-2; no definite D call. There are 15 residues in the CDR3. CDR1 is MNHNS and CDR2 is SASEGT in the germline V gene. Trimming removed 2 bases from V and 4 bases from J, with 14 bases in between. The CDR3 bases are TGTGCCAGCAGTGAATCCGGGGAATTAATCTATGGCTACACCTTC. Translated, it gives CASSESGELIYGYTF.

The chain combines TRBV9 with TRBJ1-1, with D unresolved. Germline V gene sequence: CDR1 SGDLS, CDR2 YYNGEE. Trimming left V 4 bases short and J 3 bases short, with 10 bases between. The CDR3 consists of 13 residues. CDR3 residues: CASSPGIYTEAFF. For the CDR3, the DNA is TGTGCCAGCAGCCCGGGTATCTACACTGAAGCTTTCTTT.

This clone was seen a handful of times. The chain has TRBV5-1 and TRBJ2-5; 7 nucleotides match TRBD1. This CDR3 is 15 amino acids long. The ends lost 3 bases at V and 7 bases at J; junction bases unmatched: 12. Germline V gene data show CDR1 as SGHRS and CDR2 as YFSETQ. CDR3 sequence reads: CASSWSTGSQGTQYF. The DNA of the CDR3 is TGCGCCAGCAGCTGGTCGACAGGGTCTCAGGGGACCCAGTACTTC.

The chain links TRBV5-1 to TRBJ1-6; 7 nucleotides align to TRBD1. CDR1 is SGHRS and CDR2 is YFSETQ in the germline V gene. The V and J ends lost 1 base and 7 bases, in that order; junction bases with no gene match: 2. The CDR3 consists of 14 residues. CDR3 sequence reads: CASSLWDRNSPLHF. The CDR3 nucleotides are TGCGCCAGCAGCTTGTGGGACAGAAATTCACCCCTCCACTTT.

CDR3 bases: TGTGCCAGTAGTATAGATCTGTCAGGGGGAAGGGACACTGAAGCTTTCTTT. Translated: CASSIDLSGGRDTEAFF. The chain employs TRBV19 and TRBJ1-1, with TRBD1 matching over 7 bases. The CDR3 length is 17 residues. With 0 bases clipped from V and 3 bases from J, the junction kept 10 bases outside the gene matches. Germline V gene lookup returns CDR1 LNHDA and CDR2 SQIVND (reference sequence).

The CDR3 spells CASSQKWTGGDSPLHF. The CDR3, as DNA: TGTGCCAGCAGCCAAAAGTGGACAGGGGGCGATTCACCCCTCCACTTT. This sequence joins TRBV14 and TRBJ1-6; 11 positions match TRBD1. This CDR3 spans 16 amino acids. Germline CDR1 reads SGHDN; CDR2 reads FVKESK. V dropped 2 bases and J dropped 8; count of bases not matched to a gene: 5.

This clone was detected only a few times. The CDR3 sequence is CASSLGDRGGHGYTF. The CDR3 DNA reads TGTGCCAGCAGCCTAGGGGATAGGGGGGGCCATGGCTACACCTTC. This chain uses TRBV7-9 with TRBJ1-2; D may be TRBD1 (6 bases). The CDR3 runs to 15 residues. V was pared by 5 bases and J by 6 bases, with 19 bases between. Germline values: CDR1 SEHNR, CDR2 FQNEAQ (reference sequence).

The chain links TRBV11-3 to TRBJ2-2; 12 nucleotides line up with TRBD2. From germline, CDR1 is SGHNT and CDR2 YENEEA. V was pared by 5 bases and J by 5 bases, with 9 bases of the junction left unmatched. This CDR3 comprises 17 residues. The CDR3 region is CASSPRLAGGPTGELFF. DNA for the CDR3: TGTGCCAGCAGCCCTCGTCTAGCGGGGGGGCCTACCGGGGAGCTGTTTTTT.

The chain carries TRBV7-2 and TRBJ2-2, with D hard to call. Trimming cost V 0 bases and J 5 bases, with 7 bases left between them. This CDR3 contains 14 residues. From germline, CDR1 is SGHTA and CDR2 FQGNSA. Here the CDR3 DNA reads TGTGCCAGCAGCTTAGCGATCGGTACCGGGGAGCTGTTTTTT. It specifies CASSLAIGTGELFF.

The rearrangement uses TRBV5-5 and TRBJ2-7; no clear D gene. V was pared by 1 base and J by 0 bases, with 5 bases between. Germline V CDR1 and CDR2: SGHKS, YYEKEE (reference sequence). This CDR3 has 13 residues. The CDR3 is CASSLWLSYEQYF. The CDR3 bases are TGTGCCAGCAGCTTGTGGCTCTCCTACGAGCAGTACTTC.

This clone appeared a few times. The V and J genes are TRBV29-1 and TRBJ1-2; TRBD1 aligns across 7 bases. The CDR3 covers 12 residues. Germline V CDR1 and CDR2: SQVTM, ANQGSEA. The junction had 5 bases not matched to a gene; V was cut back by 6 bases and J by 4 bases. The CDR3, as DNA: TGCAGCGTGATTACAGGGGCCTATGGCTACACCTTC. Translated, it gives CSVITGAYGYTF.

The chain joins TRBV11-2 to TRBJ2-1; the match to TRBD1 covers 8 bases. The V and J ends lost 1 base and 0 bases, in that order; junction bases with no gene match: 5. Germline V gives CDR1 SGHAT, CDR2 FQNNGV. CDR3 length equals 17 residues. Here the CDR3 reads CASSLGSGTGSYNEQFF. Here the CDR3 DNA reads TGTGCCAGCAGCTTAGGCTCCGGGACAGGCTCCTACAATGAGCAGTTCTTC. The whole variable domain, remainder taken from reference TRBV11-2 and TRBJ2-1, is EAGVAQSPRYKIIEKRQSVAFWCNPISGHATLYWYQQILGQGPKLLIQFQNNGVVDDSQLPKDRFSAERLKGVDSTLKIQPAKLEDSAVYLCASSLGSGTGSYNEQFFGPGTRLTVL.

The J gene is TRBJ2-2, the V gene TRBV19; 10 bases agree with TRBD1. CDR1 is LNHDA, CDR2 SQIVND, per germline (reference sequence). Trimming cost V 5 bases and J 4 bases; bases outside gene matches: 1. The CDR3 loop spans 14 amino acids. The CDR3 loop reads CASSDRGLTGELFF. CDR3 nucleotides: TGTGCCAGTAGTGACAGGGGGCTCACCGGGGAGCTGTTTTTT.

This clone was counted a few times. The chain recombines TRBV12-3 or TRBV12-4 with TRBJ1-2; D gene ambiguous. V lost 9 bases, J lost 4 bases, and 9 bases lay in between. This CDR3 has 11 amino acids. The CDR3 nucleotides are TGTGCCAGTAACACGCTCTATGGCTACACCTTC. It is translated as CASNTLYGYTF.